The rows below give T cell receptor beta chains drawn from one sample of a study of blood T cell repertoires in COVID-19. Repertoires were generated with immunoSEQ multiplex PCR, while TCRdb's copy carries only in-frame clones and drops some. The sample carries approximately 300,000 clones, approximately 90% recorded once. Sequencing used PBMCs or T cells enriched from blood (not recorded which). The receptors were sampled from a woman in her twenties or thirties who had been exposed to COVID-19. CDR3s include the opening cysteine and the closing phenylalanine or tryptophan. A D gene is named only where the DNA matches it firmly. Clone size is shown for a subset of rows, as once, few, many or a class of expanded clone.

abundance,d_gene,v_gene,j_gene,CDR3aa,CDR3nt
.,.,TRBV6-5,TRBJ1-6,CARPLSSYNSPLHF,TGTGCCCGCCCCCTAAGCTCCTATAATTCACCCCTCCACTTT
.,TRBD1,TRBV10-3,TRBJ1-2,CAIRSDRGEEGYTF,TGTGCCATCAGATCGGACAGGGGAGAGGAAGGCTACACCTTC
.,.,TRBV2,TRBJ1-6,CASSADNSPLHF,TGTGCCAGCAGTGCGGATAATTCACCCCTCCACTTT
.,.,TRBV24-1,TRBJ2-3,CATSETSRDPDTQYF,TGTGCCACCAGTGAGACCTCCAGGGATCCAGATACGCAGTATTTT
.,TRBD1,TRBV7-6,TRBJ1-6,CASSLYGQGDNSPLHF,TGTGCCAGCAGCCTTTACGGACAGGGGGATAATTCACCCCTCCACTTT
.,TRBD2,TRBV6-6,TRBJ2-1,CASSYATSGVDEQFF,TGTGCCAGTTCATACGCGACTAGCGGGGTAGATGAGCAGTTCTTC
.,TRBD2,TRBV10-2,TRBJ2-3,CASSDPGTSGDTQYF,TGCGCCAGCAGTGATCCCGGGACTAGCGGAGATACGCAGTATTTT
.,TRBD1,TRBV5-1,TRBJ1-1,CASSWLTGVSTEAFF,TGCGCCAGCAGCTGGTTGACAGGGGTAAGCACTGAAGCTTTCTTT
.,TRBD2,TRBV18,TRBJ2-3,CASSPPGLAGATDTQYF,TGTGCCAGCTCACCTCCGGGGCTAGCGGGGGCCACAGATACGCAGTATTTT
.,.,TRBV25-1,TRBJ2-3,CASSELSGVEGTDTQYF,TGTGCCAGCAGTGAATTGTCGGGGGTTGAGGGCACAGATACGCAGTATTTT
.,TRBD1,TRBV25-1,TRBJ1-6,CASRTGTENSPLHF,TGTGCCAGCAGAACCGGGACAGAGAATTCACCCCTCCACTTT
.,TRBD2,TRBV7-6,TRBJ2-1,CASSPTPGTSGGAGNEQFF,TGTGCCAGCAGCCCCACACCCGGGACTAGCGGGGGGGCCGGCAATGAGCAGTTCTTC
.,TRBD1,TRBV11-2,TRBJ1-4,CASSRGQGVTNEKLFF,TGTGCCAGCAGCAGGGGACAGGGGGTAACTAATGAAAAACTGTTTTTT
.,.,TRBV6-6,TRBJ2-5,CASRDLEGGTQYF,TGTGCCAGCAGAGACCTCGAAGGAGGGACCCAGTACTTC
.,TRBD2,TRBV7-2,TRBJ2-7,CASKLAGGSYEQYF,TGTGCCAGCAAACTAGCGGGGGGCTCCTACGAGCAGTACTTC
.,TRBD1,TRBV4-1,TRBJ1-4,CASSPTGANEKLFF,TGCGCCAGCAGCCCGACAGGGGCTAATGAAAAACTGTTTTTT
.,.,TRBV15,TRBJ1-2,CATTPRGGSSYGYTF,TGTGCCACCACCCCTAGGGGGGGCAGCTCCTATGGCTACACCTTC
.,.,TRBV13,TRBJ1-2,CASSLDFYGYTF,TGTGCCAGCAGCTTAGACTTCTATGGCTACACCTTC
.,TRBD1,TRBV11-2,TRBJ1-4,CASSFRGQGAAKLFF,TGTGCCAGCAGCTTCCGTGGACAGGGGGCGGCAAAACTGTTTTTT
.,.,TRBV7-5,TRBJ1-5,CARRITGTVGNNCVQPQHF,TGTGCCAGAAGAATTACCGGGACAGTGGGCAACAATTGCGTTCAGCCCCAGCATTTT
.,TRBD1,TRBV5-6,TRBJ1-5,CASSTGTGHDYPQHF,TGTGCCAGCAGCACCGGGACAGGGCACGATTATCCCCAGCATTTT
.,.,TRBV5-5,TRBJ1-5,CASSLISNQPQHF,TGTGCCAGCAGCTTGATAAGCAATCAGCCCCAGCATTTT
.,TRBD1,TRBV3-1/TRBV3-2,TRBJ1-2,CASSPRTGVGGYTF,TGTGCCAGCAGCCCAAGGACAGGGGTGGGTGGCTACACCTTC
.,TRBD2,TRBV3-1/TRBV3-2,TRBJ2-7,CASSRASGGSYEQYF,TGTGCCAGCAGTCGAGCTAGCGGGGGCTCCTACGAGCAGTACTTC
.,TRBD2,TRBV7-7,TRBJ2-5,CASSLGGGKGTQYF,TGTGCCAGCAGCTTAGGGGGAGGGAAGGGTACCCAGTACTTC
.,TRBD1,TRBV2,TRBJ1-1,CASRDRQGNTEAFF,TGTGCCAGCAGAGACAGACAGGGGAACACTGAAGCTTTCTTT
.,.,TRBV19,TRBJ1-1,CASTTSGTIAFF,TGTGCCAGTACTACCTCAGGGACTATAGCTTTCTTT
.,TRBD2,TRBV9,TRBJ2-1,CASSSSGGAFNEQFF,TGTGCCAGCAGCTCTAGCGGGGGGGCCTTTAATGAGCAGTTCTTC
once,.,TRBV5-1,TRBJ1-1,CASSLIFQGSPFLNTEAFF,TGCGCCAGCAGCTTGATATTTCAGGGCTCGCCGTTTTTGAACACTGAAGCTTTCTTT
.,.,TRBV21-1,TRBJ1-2,CASSKVGDRVGGYTF,TGTGCCAGCAGCAAAGTTGGGGACAGGGTTGGCGGCTACACCTTC
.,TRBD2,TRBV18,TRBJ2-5,CASSPTSVQETQYF,TGTGCCAGCTCACCCACTAGCGTACAAGAGACCCAGTACTTC
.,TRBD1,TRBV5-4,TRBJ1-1,CASSPRDRGRRDTEAFF,TGTGCCAGCAGCCCCCGGGACAGGGGGCGCCGAGACACTGAAGCTTTCTTT